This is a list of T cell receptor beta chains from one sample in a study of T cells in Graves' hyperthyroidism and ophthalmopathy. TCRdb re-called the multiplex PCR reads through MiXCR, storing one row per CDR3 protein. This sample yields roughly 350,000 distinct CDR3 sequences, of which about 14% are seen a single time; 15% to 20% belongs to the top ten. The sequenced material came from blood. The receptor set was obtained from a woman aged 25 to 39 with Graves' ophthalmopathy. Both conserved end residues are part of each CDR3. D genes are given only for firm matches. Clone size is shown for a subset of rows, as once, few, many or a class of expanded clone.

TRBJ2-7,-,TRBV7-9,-,CASSDPNGKYSYEQYF,TGTGCCAGCAGCGACCCAAATGGAAAATACTCCTACGAGCAGTACTTC
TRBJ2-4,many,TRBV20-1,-,CSASPRLAKNIQYF,TGCAGTGCTAGTCCCCGACTAGCCAAAAACATTCAGTACTTC
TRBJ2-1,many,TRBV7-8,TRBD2,CASSPLSGVGNEQFF,TGTGCCAGCAGTCCCCTTAGCGGGGTTGGCAATGAGCAGTTCTTC
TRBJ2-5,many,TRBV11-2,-,CASSLRELRETQYF,TGTGCCAGCAGCCTCAGGGAGCTAAGGGAGACCCAGTACTTC
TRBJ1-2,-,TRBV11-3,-,CASSEPPVRYGYTF,TGTGCCAGCAGCGAACCACCGGTCCGCTATGGCTACACCTTC
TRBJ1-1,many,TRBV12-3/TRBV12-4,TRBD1,CASSFRQGNTEAFF,TGTGCCAGCAGCTTCCGACAGGGAAATACTGAAGCTTTCTTT
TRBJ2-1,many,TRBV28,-,CASSLNNPEQFF,TGTGCCAGCAGTTTAAACAACCCGGAGCAGTTCTTC
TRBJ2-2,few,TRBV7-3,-,CASSLQGPANTGELFF,TGTGCCAGCAGCTTACAAGGGCCCGCGAACACCGGGGAGCTGTTTTTT
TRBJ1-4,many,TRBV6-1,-,CASILDRLAGKLFF,TGTGCCAGCATTCTCGACCGACTGGCTGGGAAACTGTTTTTT
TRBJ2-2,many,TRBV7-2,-,CASSLLQSGELFF,TGTGCCAGCAGCTTACTCCAGAGCGGGGAGCTGTTTTTT
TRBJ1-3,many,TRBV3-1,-,CASSQGTTPFSGNTIYF,TGTGCCAGCAGCCAAGGGACCACACCATTCTCTGGAAACACCATATATTTT
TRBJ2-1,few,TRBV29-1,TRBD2,CSVNSGGPRPGQFF,TGCAGCGTCAATAGCGGGGGGCCGAGGCCTGGGCAGTTCTTC
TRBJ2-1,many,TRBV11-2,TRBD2,CASSLEGAAGGYNEQFF,TGTGCCAGCAGCTTAGAGGGGGCGGCGGGGGGCTACAATGAGCAGTTCTTC
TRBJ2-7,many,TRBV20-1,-,CSARQGEYEQYF,TGCAGTGCTAGACAGGGCGAGTACGAGCAGTACTTC
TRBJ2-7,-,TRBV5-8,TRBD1,CASSSGQGVLTYEQYF,TGTGCCAGCAGCTCGGGACAGGGAGTGTTAACCTACGAGCAGTACTTC
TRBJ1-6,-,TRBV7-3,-,CASSAGVAYNSPLHF,TGTGCCAGCAGCGCAGGGGTCGCCTATAATTCACCCCTCCACTTT
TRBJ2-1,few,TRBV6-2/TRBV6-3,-,CASSNLPASLGNEQFF,TGTGCCAGCAGTAACCTCCCGGCCTCCCTGGGCAATGAGCAGTTCTTC
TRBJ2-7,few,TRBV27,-,CASSFSGQAVPYYEQYF,TGTGCCAGCAGTTTTTCGGGACAAGCTGTGCCTTACTACGAGCAGTACTTC
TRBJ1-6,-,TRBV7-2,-,CASSLDRVLSPLHF,TGTGCCAGCAGCTTAGACAGGGTACTTTCACCCCTCCACTTT
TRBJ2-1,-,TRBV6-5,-,CASSYKAAYNEQFF,TGTGCCAGCAGTTACAAGGCAGCCTACAATGAGCAGTTCTTC
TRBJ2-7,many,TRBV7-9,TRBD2,CASSSPNSGVTYEQYF,TGTGCCAGCAGCTCTCCGAATAGCGGGGTCACCTACGAGCAGTACTTC
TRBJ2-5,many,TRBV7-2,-,CASSRNGQETQYF,TGTGCCAGCAGCCGTAATGGTCAAGAGACCCAGTACTTC
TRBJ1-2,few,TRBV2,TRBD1,CASTGTGGGSYGYTF,TGTGCCAGCACCGGGACAGGGGGTGGGAGCTATGGCTACACCTTC
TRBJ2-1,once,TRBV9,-,CASSVGAGRDEQFF,TGTGCCAGCAGCGTAGGCGCGGGACGGGATGAGCAGTTCTTC
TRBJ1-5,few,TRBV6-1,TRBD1,CASSPQGAYQPQHF,TGTGCCAGCAGCCCCCAGGGGGCCTATCAGCCCCAGCATTTT
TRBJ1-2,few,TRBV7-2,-,CASNLGQGTYGYTF,TGTGCCAGCAACTTAGGGCAGGGGACCTATGGCTACACCTTC
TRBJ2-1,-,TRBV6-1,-,CASSEPGRGRNEQFF,TGTGCCAGCAGTGAGCCGGGACGGGGCCGGAATGAGCAGTTCTTC
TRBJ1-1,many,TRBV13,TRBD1,CASSAGDRGVRAFF,TGTGCCAGCAGCGCCGGGGACAGGGGGGTGAGAGCTTTCTTT
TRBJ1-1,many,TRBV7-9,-,CASSLSLMSTEAFF,TGTGCCAGCAGCTTATCTTTAATGAGCACTGAAGCTTTCTTT
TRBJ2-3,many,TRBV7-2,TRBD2,CASSTLGGGYPDTQYF,TGTGCCAGCAGCACCCTGGGCGGGGGGTACCCAGATACGCAGTATTTT
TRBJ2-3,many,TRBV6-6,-,CASSYSSWRADSTDTQYF,TGTGCCAGCAGTTACTCTTCTTGGAGGGCGGACTCCACAGATACGCAGTATTTT
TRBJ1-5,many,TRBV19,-,CASTPPGGWGQPQHF,TGTGCCAGTACCCCCCCGGGGGGGTGGGGTCAGCCCCAGCATTTT
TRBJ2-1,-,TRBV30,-,CAWSVPLKRGVYNEQFF,TGTGCCTGGAGTGTTCCCCTCAAGAGGGGGGTCTACAATGAGCAGTTCTTC
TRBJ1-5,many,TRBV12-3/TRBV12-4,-,CASSSYRSRGQPQHF,TGTGCCAGCAGTTCTTATAGGTCTCGGGGTCAGCCCCAGCATTTT
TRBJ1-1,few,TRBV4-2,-,CASSQYWGTMNTEAFF,TGTGCCAGCAGCCAATACTGGGGTACCATGAACACTGAAGCTTTCTTT
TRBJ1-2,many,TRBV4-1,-,CASSQVPTDGNYGYTF,TGCGCCAGCAGCCAAGTCCCGACAGACGGAAACTATGGCTACACCTTC
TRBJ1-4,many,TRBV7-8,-,CASSLGSRGSKEKLFF,TGTGCCAGCAGCTTAGGGTCACGGGGGTCTAAAGAAAAACTGTTTTTT
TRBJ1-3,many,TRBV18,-,CASSPPGGLGGNTIYF,TGTGCCAGCTCACCACCGGGGGGGCTCGGAGGAAACACCATATATTTT
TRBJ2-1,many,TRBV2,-,CASSVGVLTEQFF,TGTGCCAGCAGTGTGGGGGTTTTGACTGAGCAGTTCTTC
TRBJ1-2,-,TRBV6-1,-,CASSALTYRGRYNYGYTF,TGTGCCAGCAGTGCTTTAACGTATAGGGGCCGCTATAACTATGGCTACACCTTC
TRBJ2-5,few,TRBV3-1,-,CASSQVARGPQETQYF,TGTGCCAGCAGCCAAGTCGCCAGGGGCCCCCAAGAGACCCAGTACTTC
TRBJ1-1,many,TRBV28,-,CASSLGVGNTEAFF,TGTGCCAGCAGTTTAGGGGTTGGAAACACTGAAGCTTTCTTT
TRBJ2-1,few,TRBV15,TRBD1,CATSRGDRTYNEQFF,TGTGCCACCAGCAGAGGGGACAGGACCTACAATGAGCAGTTCTTC
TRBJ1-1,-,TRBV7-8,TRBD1,CASSLGTGGATEAFF,TGTGCCAGCAGCCTCGGGACAGGGGGCGCGACTGAAGCTTTCTTT
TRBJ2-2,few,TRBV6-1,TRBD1,CATGQANTGELFF,TGTGCCACGGGACAGGCGAACACCGGGGAGCTGTTTTTT
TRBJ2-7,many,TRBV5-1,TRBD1,CASSSPGQEVYEQYF,TGCGCCAGCAGTTCACCGGGACAGGAAGTCTACGAGCAGTACTTC
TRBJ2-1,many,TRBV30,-,CAWSGTPGSNEQFF,TGTGCCTGGAGTGGGACCCCCGGGTCCAATGAGCAGTTCTTC
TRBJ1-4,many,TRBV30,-,CAWSILGANEKLFF,TGTGCCTGGAGTATCCTGGGGGCGAATGAAAAACTGTTTTTT
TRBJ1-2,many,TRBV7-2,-,CASSSPVGGYTF,TGTGCCAGCAGCTCCCCCGTGGGCGGCTACACCTTC
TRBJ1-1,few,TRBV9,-,CASSVGPATEAFF,TGTGCCAGCAGCGTAGGGCCAGCCACTGAAGCTTTCTTT
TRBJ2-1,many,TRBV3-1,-,CAIPFRDNPHNEQFF,TGTGCCATCCCCTTCCGGGACAACCCACACAATGAGCAGTTCTTC
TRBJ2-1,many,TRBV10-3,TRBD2,CAISGGIRTSGFNNEQFF,TGTGCCATCAGTGGGGGGATACGGACTAGCGGGTTTAACAATGAGCAGTTCTTC
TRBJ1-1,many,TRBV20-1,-,CSAVLFGSNTEAFF,TGCAGTGCCGTTCTTTTTGGCTCAAACACTGAAGCTTTCTTT